Below, 29 T cell receptor beta chains from the same sample are listed, as sequenced in a study of T cell changes during pregnancy in multiple sclerosis. Here immunoSEQ multiplex PCR was the method, and the copy in TCRdb shows in-frame clones only, minus some. The data hold 51,000 or so clones, with around 93% observed a single time. The source was peripheral blood, collected in the second trimester of pregnancy. The receptors stem from a female donor with multiple sclerosis, enrolled in a pregnancy study.

The chain joins TRBV19 to TRBJ1-5; no definite D call. CDR1 is LNHDA, CDR2 SQIVND, per germline (reference sequence). Trimming took off 7 bases at V and 5 bases at J, with 15 bases between the two ends. This CDR3 has 14 amino acids. CDR3 in amino acids: CASTTYPEDQPQHF. The CDR3 DNA follows: TGTGCCAGTACCACCTACCCGGAGGATCAGCCCCAGCATTTT.

CDR3 region: CASSLYRENTGELFF. The CDR3 DNA reads TGTGCCAGCAGCTTATACAGGGAGAACACCGGGGAGCTGTTTTTT. This rearrangement joins TRBV7-9 to TRBJ2-2, with D possibly matching TRBD1 (6 bases). Trimming cost V 2 bases and J 1 base, with 8 bases left between them. The CDR3 contains 15 residues. Germline V gene sequence: CDR1 SEHNR, CDR2 FQNEAQ (reference sequence).

This clone was seen a few times. The chain combines TRBV14 with TRBJ1-4; 8 bases map to TRBD1. The CDR3 is 14 amino acids. V dropped 5 bases and J dropped 8; count of bases not matched to a gene: 7. Germline CDR1 and CDR2: SGHDN and FVKESK. The CDR3 nucleotides read TGTGCCAGCAGCGGGGGACAGGTGGGCGAAAAACTGTTTTTT. Residues: CASSGGQVGEKLFF.

The V and J genes are TRBV19 and TRBJ1-1; D possibly corresponds to TRBD1 (6 bases). CDR1 LNHDA and CDR2 SQIVND come from the germline V gene (reference sequence). This CDR3 comprises 14 residues. The V end lost 5 bases, the J end lost 1 base, and 11 bases lay between the germline ends. CDR3 residues: CASSPTGWNTEAFF. The DNA for the CDR3 is TGTGCCAGTAGTCCTACAGGGTGGAACACTGAAGCTTTCTTT.

The chain links TRBV18 to TRBJ2-2; 11 nucleotides line up with TRBD1. V shed 3 bases, J shed 7 bases, and the junction held 7 bases outside the gene matches. The CDR3 totals 16 residues. Germline lookup yields CDR1 KGHSH and CDR2 LQKENI. The CDR3 DNA is TGTGCCAGCTCACCGGACAGGGGGCCCTTAAACGGGGAGCTGTTTTTT. Protein product: CASSPDRGPLNGELFF.

The CDR3 protein is CASSLDWGLDEKLFF. The CDR3 DNA is TGCGCCAGCAGCTTGGATTGGGGGCTTGATGAAAAACTGTTTTTT. The chain combines TRBV5-1 with TRBJ1-4; D is possibly TRBD1 (6 bases). The V and J ends lost 0 bases and 6 bases respectively, with 12 bases between them. This CDR3 has 15 residues. Germline V gives CDR1 SGHRS, CDR2 YFSETQ.

V and J are TRBV29-1 and TRBJ1-1; D not certain. This CDR3 has 13 residues. Germline CDR1 is SQVTM and CDR2 is ANQGSEA. V was shortened by 7 bases and J by 2 bases, with 14 bases between the two germline ends. CDR3 region: CSASDLRNTEAFF. In nucleotides, the CDR3 is TGCAGCGCCTCGGACTTAAGAAACACTGAAGCTTTCTTT.

The chain joins TRBV4-3 to TRBJ2-1; TRBD2 matches at 11 bases. The CDR3 is made up of 17 amino acids. CDR1 and CDR2 (germline): LGHNA, YSLEER. V lost 4 bases to trimming and J lost 1 base; unmatched junction nucleotides: 6. For the CDR3, the DNA is TGCGCCAGCAGCCCCTTAGCGGGAGGGAGGTCCTACAATGAGCAGTTCTTC. It translates to CASSPLAGGRSYNEQFF.

V usage is TRBV19 and J usage is TRBJ1-1, with a weak D call TRBD1 (5 bases). The CDR3 length is 12 residues. Trimming cost V 2 bases and J 11 bases, with 12 bases left between them. Germline CDR1 LNHDA, CDR2 SQIVND (reference sequence). Here the CDR3 reads CASSIRQGEAFF. The DNA for the CDR3 is TGTGCCAGTAGTATACGGCAGGGTGAGGCTTTCTTT. Full variable domain (outside the CDR3, taken from reference TRBV19 and TRBJ1-1): DGGITQSPKYLFRKEGQNVTLSCEQNLNHDAMYWYRQDPGQGLRLIYYSQIVNDFQKGDIAEGYSVSREKKESFPLTVTSAQKNPTAFYLCASSIRQGEAFFGQGTRLTVV.

The rearrangement links TRBV27 to TRBJ1-2, with 9 bases aligning to TRBD1. CDR3 size: 13 residues. CDR1 is MNHEY and CDR2 is SMNVEV in the germline V gene (reference sequence). Trimming at V came to 5 bases and at J to 4 bases, leaving 2 bases not matched to a gene. CDR3 sequence reads: CASSQDRGYGYTF. For the CDR3, the DNA is TGTGCCAGCAGTCAGGACAGGGGCTATGGCTACACCTTC.

The J gene is TRBJ2-3, the V gene TRBV11-2; 9 nucleotides match TRBD2. CDR1 and CDR2 (germline): SGHAT, FQNNGV. Trimming at V came to 4 bases and at J to 4 bases, leaving 9 bases not matched to a gene. This CDR3 region has 16 residues. DNA for the CDR3: TGTGCCAGCAGCTCTATAGCGGGAGCCCCGCCAGATACGCAGTATTTT. Its translation is CASSSIAGAPPDTQYF.

In its sample, this clone was seen once. This chain uses TRBV14 with TRBJ2-7; the D is unclear. Between the trimmed V and J ends, which lost 3 bases and 2 bases, there was a span of 8 bases. The CDR3 is made up of 13 amino acids. Germline V gene sequence: CDR1 SGHDN, CDR2 FVKESK. The CDR3 bases are TGTGCCAGCAGCCAGGGCTTTACCTACGAGCAGTACTTC. It yields the protein CASSQGFTYEQYF.

The V call is TRBV15, the J call TRBJ2-3; the match to TRBD1 covers 8 bases. CDR3 length equals 15 residues. Germline V lookup: CDR1 LNHNV, CDR2 YYDKDF (reference sequence). V dropped 2 bases and J dropped 3; count of bases not matched to a gene: 4. CDR3 loop: CATSRQGAPTDTQYF. In nucleotides, the CDR3 is TGTGCCACCAGCAGACAGGGGGCGCCGACAGATACGCAGTATTTT.

J is TRBJ2-7 and V is TRBV2, with D perhaps TRBD2 (6 bases). This CDR3 comprises 12 residues. Trimming pared 3 bases from V and 3 bases from J, leaving 6 bases between. From germline, CDR1 is SNHLY and CDR2 FYNNEI. Written as DNA, the CDR3 is TGTGCCAGCAGTGAGGGGGGCTACGAGCAGTACTTC. Translation gives CASSEGGYEQYF. The full variable domain, with the rest looked up from reference TRBV2 and TRBJ2-7, is EPEVTQTPSHQVTQMGQEVILRCVPISNHLYFYWYRQILGQKVEFLVSFYNNEISEKSEIFDDQFSVERPDGSNFTLKIRSTKLEDSAMYFCASSEGGYEQYFGPGTRLTVT.

CDR3 coding DNA: TGTGCCAGCAGCGAGGGACTAGCGGGAGTTTCCTACAATGAGCAGTTCTTC. Translating it yields CASSEGLAGVSYNEQFF. The gene calls are TRBV9 and TRBJ2-1; the match to TRBD2 covers 14 bases. J gave up 1 base and V 3 bases, and 3 bases lay outside the gene matches. This CDR3 spans 17 amino acids. Looked up from germline, CDR1 is SGDLS and CDR2 is YYNGEE.

This clone was seen just once. The J gene is TRBJ1-5, the V gene TRBV11-2; D remains unclear. With 5 bases removed from V and 3 bases from J, the gap between germline ends came to 14 bases. CDR3 length equals 15 residues. The V gene's germline CDR1 is SGHAT and CDR2 FQNNGV. CDR3 in amino acids: CASSVGLNYNQPQHF. The CDR3 DNA is TGTGCCAGCAGCGTAGGACTAAACTACAATCAGCCCCAGCATTTT.

The rearrangement joins TRBV11-3 to TRBJ2-1; TRBD1 is a possible D gene (6 bases). Trimming removed 5 bases at V and 10 bases at J, with 15 bases between. This CDR3 is 13 amino acids long. Germline loops: CDR1 SGHNT, CDR2 YENEEA. The CDR3 region has the DNA TGTGCCAGCAGCCAGGACAGTCTGGGCGAGCAGTTCTTC. Translation gives CASSQDSLGEQFF.

J is TRBJ1-1 and V is TRBV19; 7 bases align to TRBD1. V dropped 3 bases and J dropped 1; count of bases not matched to a gene: 5. Per germline, CDR1 LNHDA and CDR2 SQIVND (reference sequence). The CDR3 is 15 residues long. CDR3 region: CASSILGTANTEAFF. CDR3 DNA sequence: TGTGCCAGTAGTATTCTCGGGACAGCGAACACTGAAGCTTTCTTT.

J is TRBJ1-3 and V is TRBV7-9, with D perhaps matching TRBD1 (6 bases). The CDR3 spans 16 residues. Trimming pared 4 bases from V and 3 bases from J, leaving 16 bases between. Germline CDR1 and CDR2: SEHNR and FQNEAQ (reference sequence). The CDR3 DNA follows: TGTGCCAGCAGCTCACCGACAGGATGGGATGGAAACACCATATATTTT. Its protein product is CASSSPTGWDGNTIYF.

The V and J genes are TRBV27 and TRBJ1-2; the D is unclear. The germline gives CDR1 MNHEY, CDR2 SMNVEV (reference sequence). The CDR3 is 16 residues long. V lost 0 bases, J lost 3 bases, and 14 bases lay in between. CDR3 sequence: CASSLSFGSNYYGYTF. The CDR3 DNA follows: TGTGCCAGCAGTTTATCGTTTGGTTCGAACTACTATGGCTACACCTTC.

In DNA form, the CDR3 reads TGTGCCAGTAGTACCCTTGCTAGCGGGGAGTACGAGCAGTACTTC. Translating gives CASSTLASGEYEQYF. The chain carries TRBV19 and TRBJ2-7, with 9 bases lining up with TRBD2. V shed 4 bases and J 4 bases; nucleotides not matched to a gene: 8. This CDR3 contains 15 residues. Germline CDR1 reads LNHDA; CDR2 reads SQIVND (reference sequence).

CDR3 sequence: CASSLAFRGGNEQFF. The CDR3 nucleotides read TGCGCCAGCAGCTTGGCCTTTAGGGGCGGCAATGAGCAGTTCTTC. This sequence joins TRBV5-1 and TRBJ2-1; possibly TRBD1 for D (5 bases). The V end lost 0 bases, the J end lost 6 bases, and 13 bases lay between the germline ends. Looked up from germline, CDR1 is SGHRS and CDR2 is YFSETQ. The CDR3 runs 15 residues. The entire variable domain, with the rest obtained from reference TRBV5-1 and TRBJ2-1, is as follows: KAGVTQTPRYLIKTRGQQVTLSCSPISGHRSVSWYQQTPGQGLQFLFEYFSETQRNKGNFPGRFSGRQFSNSRSEMNVSTLELGDSALYLCASSLAFRGGNEQFFGPGTRLTVL.

This clone was picked up many times. The CDR3 is CASSELAGGSDTQYF. Here the CDR3 DNA reads TGTGCCAGCAGTGAGCTAGCGGGAGGGTCAGATACGCAGTATTTT. The J gene is TRBJ2-3, the V gene TRBV6-4, with 12 bases lining up with TRBD2. Germline values: CDR1 MRHNA, CDR2 SNTAGT. J was trimmed by 4 bases and V by 3 bases; bases with no gene match: 2. CDR3 size: 15 residues.

The J gene is TRBJ2-7, the V gene TRBV6-9, with TRBD2 identical over 13 bases. The CDR3 length is 15 residues. Germline V CDR1 and CDR2: MNHGY, SVAAGI. Trimming took 4 bases from V and 6 from J; bases not matched to a gene: 6. Written as DNA, the CDR3 is TGTGCCAGCAGTTCCAGGACTAGCGGGAGAGTCGAGCAGTACTTC. Translated, it gives CASSSRTSGRVEQYF.

This clone is a singleton in its sample. J is TRBJ2-7 and V is TRBV27, with 10 bases that match TRBD2. Looked up from germline, CDR1 is MNHEY and CDR2 is SMNVEV (reference sequence). The CDR3 sequence is 16 residues long. With V trimmed by 0 bases and J by 0 bases, 2 bases remained unmatched. CDR3 nucleotides: TGTGCCAGCAGTTTATCTACTAGCGGGACCTCCTACGAGCAGTACTTC. Translation gives CASSLSTSGTSYEQYF.

This clone was counted once. The chain is built from TRBV7-2 and TRBJ1-1; perhaps TRBD1 as D (6 bases). The CDR3 has 14 amino acids. CDR1 is SGHTA and CDR2 is FQGNSA in the germline V gene. The V end was cut by 5 bases, the J end by 4 bases, with 14 bases between. CDR3 nucleotide sequence: TGTGCCAGCAGCCAACAGGGTATCCCCACTGAAGCTTTCTTT. Translation: CASSQQGIPTEAFF.

V gene TRBV7-2 combines with J gene TRBJ2-6; TRBD2 is a possible D gene (5 bases). Germline CDR1 reads SGHTA; CDR2 reads FQGNSA. The V gene lost 0 bases and the J gene lost 0 bases, with 9 bases spanning the gap. This CDR3 spans 17 amino acids. CDR3 amino acids: CASSLATGISGANVLTF. CDR3 nucleotides: TGTGCCAGCAGCTTAGCCACGGGAATCTCTGGGGCCAACGTCCTGACTTTC.

The chain couples TRBV6-4 to TRBJ2-1; TRBD2 might be the D (6 bases). The V gene's germline CDR1 is MRHNA and CDR2 SNTAGT. The CDR3 has 16 amino acids. V gave up 0 bases and J gave up 7 bases, with 16 bases separating them. In DNA, the CDR3 is TGTGCCAGCAGTGACTCGGGGTTAGCGGCCCTTAATGAGCAGTTCTTC. Its protein is CASSDSGLAALNEQFF.

This chain joins TRBV6-5 and TRBJ2-5, with D hard to call. Trimming stripped 0 bases from V and 7 bases from J, with 9 bases between. Per germline, CDR1 MNHEY and CDR2 SVGAGI. The CDR3 is 13 residues long. The CDR3 bases are TGTGCCAGCAGTTACTCCAACTCGGGGACCCAGTACTTC. Encoded protein: CASSYSNSGTQYF.